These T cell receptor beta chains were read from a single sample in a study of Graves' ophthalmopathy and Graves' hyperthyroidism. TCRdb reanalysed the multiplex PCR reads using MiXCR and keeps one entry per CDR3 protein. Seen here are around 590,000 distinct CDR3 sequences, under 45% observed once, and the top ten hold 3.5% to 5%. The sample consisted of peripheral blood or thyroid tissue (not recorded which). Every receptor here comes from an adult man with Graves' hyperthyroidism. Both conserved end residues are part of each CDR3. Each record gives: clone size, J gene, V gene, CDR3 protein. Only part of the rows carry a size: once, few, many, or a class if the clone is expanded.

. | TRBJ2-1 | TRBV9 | CASSRDRGFDEQFF
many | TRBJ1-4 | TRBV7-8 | CASSFSSQTNEKLFF
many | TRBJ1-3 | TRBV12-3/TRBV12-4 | CASSRGIGNTIYF
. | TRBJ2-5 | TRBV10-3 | CASGGTGKETQYF
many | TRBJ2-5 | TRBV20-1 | CSESGSGDQETQYF
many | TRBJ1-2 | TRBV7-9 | CASSPGQGERGYTF
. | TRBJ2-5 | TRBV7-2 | CASSSGPLENQETQYF
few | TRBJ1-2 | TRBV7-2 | CASSLEARGGYTF
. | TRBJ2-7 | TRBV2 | CASQLLAGGYEQYF
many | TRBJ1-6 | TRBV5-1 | CASSLNPRDRGNSPLHF
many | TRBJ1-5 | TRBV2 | CASSLGPAAVQPQHF
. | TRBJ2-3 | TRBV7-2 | CASSNGQLGLTDTQYF
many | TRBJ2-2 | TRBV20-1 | CSARDHPSTGELFF
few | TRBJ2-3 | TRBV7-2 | CASSAVSGSTDTQYF
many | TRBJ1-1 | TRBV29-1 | CSVDGEAFF
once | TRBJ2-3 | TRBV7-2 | CASSLAESSTDTQYF
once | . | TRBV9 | CASRATGITNEQFF
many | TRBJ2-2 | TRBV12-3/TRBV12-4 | CASSPELADTGELFF
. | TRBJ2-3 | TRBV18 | CASSPRSSDTQYF
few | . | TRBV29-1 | CSVLRDSYNEQFF
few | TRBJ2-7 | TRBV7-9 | CASSLAPGTNYEQYF
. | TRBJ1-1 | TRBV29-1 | CSVDLLGRGLRMNTEAFF
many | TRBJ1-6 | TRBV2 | CASIGGTGNNSPLHF
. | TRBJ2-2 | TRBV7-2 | CASSSPIRSNTGELFF
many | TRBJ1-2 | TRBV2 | CASPKSGTAPYGYTF
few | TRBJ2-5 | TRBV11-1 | CASSAFLAGIQETQYF
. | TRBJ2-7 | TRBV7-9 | CASSPELGGSYEQYF
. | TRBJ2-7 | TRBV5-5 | CASSSIRTEKSYEQYF
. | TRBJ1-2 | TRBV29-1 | CSVEDDRDGYTF
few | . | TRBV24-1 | CATSVIAGEQFF
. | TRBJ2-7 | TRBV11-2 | CASSQALRGAGYEQYF
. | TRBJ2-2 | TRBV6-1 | CASSEDSLAGWRTGELFF
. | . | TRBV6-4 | CASSYSGGAKNIQYF
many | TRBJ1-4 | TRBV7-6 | CASSLGQGREKLFF
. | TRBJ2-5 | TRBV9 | CASSVEGLAGGTGGSQYF
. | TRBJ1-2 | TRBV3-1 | CASSQLSQGDYGYTF
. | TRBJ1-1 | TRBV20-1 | CSAQSQGAGTEALF
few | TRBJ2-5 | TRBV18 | CASVGQGGETQYF
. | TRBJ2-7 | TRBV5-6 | CASSPHRGLYEQYF
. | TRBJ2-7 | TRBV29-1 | CSASSSDTFPYEQYF
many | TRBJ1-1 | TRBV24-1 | CATSDYVGNRAFF
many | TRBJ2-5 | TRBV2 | CASSGLGMETQYF
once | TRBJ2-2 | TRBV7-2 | CASSLAFRGRMSYTGELFF
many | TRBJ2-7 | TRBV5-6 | CASNPQDVRYEQYF
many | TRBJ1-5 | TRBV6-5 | CASSRTGAEQPQHF
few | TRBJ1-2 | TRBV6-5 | CASSGQPYGYTF
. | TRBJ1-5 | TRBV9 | CASSQERVEQPQHF
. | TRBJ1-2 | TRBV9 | CASSVGQGDRESNYGYTF
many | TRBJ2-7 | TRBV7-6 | CASSNALAGVPSYEQYF
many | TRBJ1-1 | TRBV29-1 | CSVPGTYENTEAFF
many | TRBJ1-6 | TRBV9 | CASSAYTGLSPLHF
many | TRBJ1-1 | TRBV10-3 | CAASERQGNTEAFF
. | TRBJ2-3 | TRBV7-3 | CASSLNGGAPDTQYF